This TCR beta chain originates from a study of untreated major depressive disorder listed by TCRdb under 2018. For the study in its entirety: The study was a cross-sectional case-control comparison of T cell phenotype and TCR repertoire between antidepressant-free major depressive disorder patients and individually matched non-depressed controls. Summary of the overall study and its limitations: For the sequencing comparisons, planned one-tailed tests were run on just three Vbeta families that had been chosen in advance. Because of the strict matching and exclusion criteria, the study sample was comparatively small, which limits how generalizable the findings are.

The Qiagen DNeasy Blood and Tissue Kit was used to extract total genomic DNA from the purified CD4+ T cells. Amplification and sequencing of the TCRbeta CDR3 region, as defined according to IMGT, were carried out with immunoSEQ immunosequencing protocols. Per the original workflow: Preprocessing of raw sequence data for PCR and sequencing error correction was performed by the immunoSEQ service. The sequence data were imported into the immunoSEQ Analyzer and were further analyzed using VDJtools v1.0.7. The paired Wilcoxon signed-rank test was applied to assess differences between patients and controls. This is the immuneACCESS table as TCRdb keeps it, with only in-frame sequences that have V and J called. A part of the clones is gone; compared with another copy, unresolved V genes explain less than half, and the rest is unexplained. That table furnishes V, J and clone size, whereas the DNA furnished D and trimming. The sample table lists about 25,000 clones, around 93% of them with a count of one. Roughly 0.72% of the sample is in the top ten clones.

This clone was observed a single time. Its specific antigen is unknown. Base qualities are not recorded, but no much larger clone differs from it by a single base. Each depressed patient was pairwise matched to a non-depressed control for sex, age, current smoking status and body mass index. Every participant was of European descent. Patients had a DSM-IV diagnosis of major depressive disorder with a Hamilton Rating Scale for Depression score of at least 18. No psychiatric medication, including antidepressants, had been taken by patients for at least 8 weeks before enrollment. Among patients, depression severity was moderate to severe. Major medical conditions, Axis I/II comorbidities, regular medication or illicit drug use, and drinking over 100 g alcohol weekly were applied as exclusion criteria for all participants. From each participant, around 29 ml of peripheral blood was collected into EDTA tubes. CD4+ T cells were purified from thawed PBMCs by magnetic negative selection with the BD IMag Human CD4 T Lymphocyte Enrichment Set. The CD4+ enrichment method typically yielded around 96% purity as confirmed by flow cytometry. A subgroup of five case-control pairs, selected blind to chemokine receptor expression and flow-cytometric repertoire skewing results, was subjected to TCRbeta sequencing. All blood samples were collected in the morning at 8:00 a.m., and PBMCs were isolated by Ficoll-Hypaque gradient centrifugation. PBMCs were cryopreserved by gradual cooling to -80 degrees C and were kept in liquid nitrogen until assay.

The receptor was derived from a woman in her 30s with major depressive disorder. The sample was CD4+ T cells from PBMCs.

The sequenced DNA: TGTGCCAGCAGCCGCCAGGGGGACTTTCCGTACTTC. It codes for CASSRQGDFPYF. This chain joins TRBV2 to TRBJ2-7, and possibly TRBD1, on 7 matching bases. Including the terminal cysteine and phenylalanine, the CDR3 comprises 12 residues. Of the read, only the CDR3 DNA is kept; its 36 bases are in frame from base 1. Trimming removed 6 bases from V and 12 bases from J, leaving 18 bases between the germline ends. CDR1 and CDR2, looked up from the germline V gene, are SNHLY and FYNNEI.